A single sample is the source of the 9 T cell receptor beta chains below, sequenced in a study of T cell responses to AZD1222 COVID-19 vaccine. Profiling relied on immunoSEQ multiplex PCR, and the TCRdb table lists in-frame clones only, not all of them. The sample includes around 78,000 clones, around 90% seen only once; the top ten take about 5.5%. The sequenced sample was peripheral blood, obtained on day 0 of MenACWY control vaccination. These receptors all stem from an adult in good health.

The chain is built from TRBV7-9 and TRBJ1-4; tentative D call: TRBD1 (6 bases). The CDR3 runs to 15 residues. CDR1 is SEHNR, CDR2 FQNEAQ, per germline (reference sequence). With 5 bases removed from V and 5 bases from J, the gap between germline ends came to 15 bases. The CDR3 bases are TGTGCCAGCAGCCCCGGGGCAGGGGTGAATGAAAAACTGTTTTTT. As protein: CASSPGAGVNEKLFF.

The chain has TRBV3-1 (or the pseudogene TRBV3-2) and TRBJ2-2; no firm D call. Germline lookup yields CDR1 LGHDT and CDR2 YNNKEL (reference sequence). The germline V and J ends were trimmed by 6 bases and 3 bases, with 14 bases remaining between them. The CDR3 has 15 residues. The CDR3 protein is CASSPAPLDTGELFF. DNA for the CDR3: TGTGCCAGCAGTCCCGCGCCGTTGGACACCGGGGAGCTGTTTTTT.

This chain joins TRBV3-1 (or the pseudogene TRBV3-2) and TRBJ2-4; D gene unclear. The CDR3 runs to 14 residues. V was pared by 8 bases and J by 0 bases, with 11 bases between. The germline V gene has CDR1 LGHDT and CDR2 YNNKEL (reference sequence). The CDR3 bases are TGTGCCAGCCGACCCAAGGAAGCCAAAAACATTCAGTACTTC. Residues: CASRPKEAKNIQYF.

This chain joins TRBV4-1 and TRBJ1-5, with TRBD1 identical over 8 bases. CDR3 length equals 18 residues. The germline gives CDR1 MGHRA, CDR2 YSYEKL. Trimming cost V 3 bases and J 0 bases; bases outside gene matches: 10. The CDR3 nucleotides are TGCGCCAGCAGCCATCCCCGACAGGGGCATTTTAGCAATCAGCCCCAGCATTTT. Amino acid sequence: CASSHPRQGHFSNQPQHF.

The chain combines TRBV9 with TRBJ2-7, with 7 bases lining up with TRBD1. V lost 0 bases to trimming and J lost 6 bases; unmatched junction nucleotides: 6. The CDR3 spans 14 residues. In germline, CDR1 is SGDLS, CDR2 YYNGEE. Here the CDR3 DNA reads TGTGCCAGCAGCGTAGCTGTGACAGGGCTCGAGCAGTACTTC. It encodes CASSVAVTGLEQYF.

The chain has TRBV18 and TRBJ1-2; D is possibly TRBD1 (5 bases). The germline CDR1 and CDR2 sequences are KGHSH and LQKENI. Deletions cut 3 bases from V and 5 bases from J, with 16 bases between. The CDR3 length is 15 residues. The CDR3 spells CASSPPMTEKYGYTF. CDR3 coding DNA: TGTGCCAGCTCACCGCCCATGACAGAAAAATATGGCTACACCTTC.

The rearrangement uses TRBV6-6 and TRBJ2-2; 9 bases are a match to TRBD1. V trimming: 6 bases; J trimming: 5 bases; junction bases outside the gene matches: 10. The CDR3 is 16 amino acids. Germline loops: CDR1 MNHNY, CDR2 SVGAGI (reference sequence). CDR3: CASRSLRDRATGELFF. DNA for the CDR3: TGTGCCAGCAGATCCCTCCGGGACAGGGCAACCGGGGAGCTGTTTTTT.

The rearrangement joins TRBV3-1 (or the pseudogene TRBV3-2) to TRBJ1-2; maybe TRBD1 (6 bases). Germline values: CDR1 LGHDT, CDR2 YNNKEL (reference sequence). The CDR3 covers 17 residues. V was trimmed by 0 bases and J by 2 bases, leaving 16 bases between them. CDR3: CASSQDAAGAGNYGYTF. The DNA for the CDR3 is TGTGCCAGCAGCCAAGATGCCGCAGGGGCGGGAAACTATGGCTACACCTTC.

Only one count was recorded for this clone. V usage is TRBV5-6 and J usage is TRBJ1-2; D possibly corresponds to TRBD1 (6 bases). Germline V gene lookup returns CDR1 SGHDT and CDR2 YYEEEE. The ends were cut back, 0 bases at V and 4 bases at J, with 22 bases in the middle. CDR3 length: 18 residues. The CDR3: CASSLGLVARGFSYGYTF. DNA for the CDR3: TGTGCCAGCAGCTTGGGGTTGGTCGCCAGGGGATTCAGCTATGGCTACACCTTC. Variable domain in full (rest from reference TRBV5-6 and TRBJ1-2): DAGVTQSPTHLIKTRGQQVTLRCSPKSGHDTVSWYQQALGQGPQFIFQYYEEEERQRGNFPDRFSGHQFPNYSSELNVNALLLGDSALYLCASSLGLVARGFSYGYTFGSGTRLTVV.